The 9 T cell receptor beta chains presented below share a single source sample, sequenced in a study of T cells in Graves' hyperthyroidism and ophthalmopathy. Researchers amplified the TCR beta CDR3 regions from RNA transcripts. TCR CDR3 regions were first amplified by RT-PCR with HTBI primers. From the multiplex PCR reads, TCRdb called clonotypes with MiXCR, one entry per CDR3 protein. The data contain 550,000 to 650,000 distinct CDR3 sequences, approximately 15% of them singletons. Specimen: blood. All receptors derive from a woman aged 30 to 39 with Graves' hyperthyroidism that later progressed to Graves' ophthalmopathy.

This clonotype has a handful of counts. V is TRBV30 and J is TRBJ2-3; 12 bases align to TRBD2. CDR3 length: 18 residues. J lost 2 bases, V lost 2 bases, and 11 bases had no gene match. CDR1 and CDR2 from the germline V gene are GTSNPN and SVGIG (reference sequence). The CDR3 DNA sequence: TGTGCCTGGAGTCTGGCCCGGACTAGCGGGATACCCACAGATACGCAGTATTTT. Protein: CAWSLARTSGIPTDTQYF.

This clonotype was observed at least ten times. The rearrangement uses TRBV6-1 and TRBJ2-3; no firm D call. The CDR3 is 14 amino acids. Trimming cost V 2 bases and J 2 bases, with 8 bases left between them. Germline values: CDR1 MNHNS, CDR2 SASEGT. The CDR3 spells CASSEPPSTDTQYF. Here the CDR3 DNA reads TGTGCCAGCAGTGAACCCCCGTCCACAGATACGCAGTATTTT.

This clonotype showed up many times. The gene calls are TRBV6-2 or TRBV6-3 and TRBJ1-5; D remains unclear. The CDR3 sequence is 15 residues long. V shed 8 bases and J shed 3 bases, with 17 bases lying between them. Germline-derived CDR1 and CDR2 are MNHEY and SVGEGT. The CDR3: CASGPLGRHNQPQHF. For the CDR3, the DNA is TGTGCCAGCGGCCCCCTCGGACGGCACAATCAGCCCCAGCATTTT.

This clonotype was seen at least ten times. The J gene is TRBJ1-1, the V gene TRBV6-5, with D tentatively TRBD1 (5 bases). There are 14 residues in the CDR3. V gave up 2 bases and J gave up 1 base, with 8 bases separating them. From germline, CDR1 is MNHEY and CDR2 SVGAGI. The CDR3 region is CASSYGGSNTEAFF. In DNA, the CDR3 is TGTGCCAGCAGTTACGGGGGGTCGAACACTGAAGCTTTCTTT.

This clonotype was detected many times. The V gene is TRBV12-3 or TRBV12-4, the J gene TRBJ2-1; 8 bases align to TRBD2. The J segment lost 6 bases and the V segment lost 6 bases, leaving 4 bases of the junction unmatched. CDR3 length equals 13 residues. The CDR3 protein is CASSHTSGNEQFF. The CDR3 DNA follows: TGTGCCAGCAGCCATACTAGCGGCAATGAGCAGTTCTTC.

This clonotype was seen at least ten times. CDR3 nucleotides: TGCGCCAGCATGCGGGACGGTAATTCACCCCTCCACTTT. Translation: CASMRDGNSPLHF. V and J are TRBV5-1 and TRBJ1-6; D is possibly TRBD1 (5 bases). There are 13 residues in the CDR3. V was cut by 6 bases and J by 6 bases, with 10 bases left in between. Germline CDR1 is SGHRS and CDR2 is YFSETQ.

This clonotype was counted many times. The rearrangement joins TRBV28 to TRBJ1-4, with 10 bases aligning to TRBD1. With 7 bases clipped from V and 10 bases from J, the junction kept 9 bases outside the gene matches. The CDR3 length is 14 residues. Germline V lookup: CDR1 MDHEN, CDR2 SYDVKM. CDR3 residues: CASTPGQGTRKLFF. The CDR3 DNA reads TGTGCCAGCACACCGGGACAGGGGACCCGAAAACTGTTTTTT.

This clonotype was counted ten times or more. The chain recombines TRBV20-1 with TRBJ1-6; D ambiguous. This CDR3 has 17 amino acids. Trimming took 0 bases from V and 7 from J, leaving 19 bases between them. The germline V gene encodes CDR1 DFQATT and CDR2 SNEGSKA (reference sequence). For the CDR3, the DNA is TGCAGTGCTAGAGATGGGTTGGCTTCAGTGGCAAATTCACCCCTCCACTTT. Protein sequence: CSARDGLASVANSPLHF.

V usage is TRBV9 and J usage is TRBJ2-1; D may correspond to TRBD1 or TRBD2 (5 bases each). Trimming stripped 3 bases from V and 0 bases from J, with 13 bases between. The CDR3 is 16 residues long. Germline CDR1 and CDR2: SGDLS and YYNGEE. In nucleotides, the CDR3 is TGTGCCAGCAGCGCCCCCTGGGGGATCTCCTACAATGAGCAGTTCTTC. This codes for CASSAPWGISYNEQFF.